This entry describes one TCR beta chain. This sample was taken from a study of blood T cell repertoires in COVID-19. Looking at the study overall: The cDNA or gDNA used as material had been derived from T cells, B-cell-depleted T cells, or PBMCs.

This CDR3 spans 13 amino acids. Trimming took 8 bases from V and 7 from J; bases not matched to a gene: 6. The table came from immunoSEQ multiplex PCR; TCRdb's copy has only in-frame clones and leaves some out. The data show some 170,000 clones, about four fifths seen once. The sequence derives from a woman in her 70s with acute or convalescent COVID-19. The rearrangement joins TRBV12-3 or TRBV12-4 to TRBJ2-1; 9 nucleotides align to TRBD1. Sequenced: peripheral blood. CDR3 amino acids: CASQQGAGNEQFF. CDR3 DNA: TGTGCCAGCCAACAGGGGGCGGGTAATGAGCAGTTCTTC.